This T cell receptor (beta chain) was sequenced in a study of blood T cell repertoires in COVID-19. Study background: Sites across the United States, Italy and Spain contributed samples from acute and convalescent COVID-19. PBMCs, B-cell-depleted T cells, or T cells provided the cDNA or gDNA that made up the material.

Germline assignment: CDR1 SGHAT and CDR2 FQNNGV. Losses at the gene ends were 4 bases for V and 7 bases for J; bases not matched to a gene: 3. This CDR3 is 14 amino acids long. In the original processing: Reference gene primer amplification gave estimated nucleated cell counts. Clones were read by immunoSEQ multiplex PCR, and TCRdb kept only the in-frame ones, dropping some. V and J calls and clone size come straight from that table; D and trimming were deduced from the DNA. The table has more than 200,000 clones, over 75% seen once. Sequenced input: peripheral blood. The TCR was taken from an elderly woman with acute or convalescent COVID-19. The chain combines TRBV11-2 with TRBJ1-6; 8 bases map to TRBD1. CDR3 region: CASSSTGANSPLHF. The CDR3 coding sequence is TGTGCCAGCAGCTCGACAGGGGCAAATTCACCCCTCCACTTT.